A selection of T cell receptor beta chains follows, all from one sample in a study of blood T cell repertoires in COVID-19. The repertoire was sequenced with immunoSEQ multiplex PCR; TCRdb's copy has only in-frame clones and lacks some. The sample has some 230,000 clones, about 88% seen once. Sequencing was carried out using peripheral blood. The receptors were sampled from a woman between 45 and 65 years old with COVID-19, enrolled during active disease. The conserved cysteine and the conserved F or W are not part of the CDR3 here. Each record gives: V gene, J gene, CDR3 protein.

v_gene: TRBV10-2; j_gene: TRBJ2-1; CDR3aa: ASSEIPPGLAHNEQF
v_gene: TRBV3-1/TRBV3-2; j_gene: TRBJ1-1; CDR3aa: ASGAGPYTEAF
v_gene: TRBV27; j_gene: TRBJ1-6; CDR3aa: ASSSALGQGWSPLH
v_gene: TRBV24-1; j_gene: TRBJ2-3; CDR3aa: ATSEDNHSTDTQY
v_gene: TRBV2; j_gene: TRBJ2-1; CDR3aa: ASSGAGTSVYNEQF
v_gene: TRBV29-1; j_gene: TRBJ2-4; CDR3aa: SVLLPDRGLVKNIQY
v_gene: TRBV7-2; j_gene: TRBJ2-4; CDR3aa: ASSAGTQLNIQY
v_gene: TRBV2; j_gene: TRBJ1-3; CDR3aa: ASSESGDSGNTIY
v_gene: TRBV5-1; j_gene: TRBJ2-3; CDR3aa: ASSTAGADTQY
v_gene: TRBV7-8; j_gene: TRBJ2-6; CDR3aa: ASSPNRVAGANVLT
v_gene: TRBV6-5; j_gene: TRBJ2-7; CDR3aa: ASSLDGGGYEQY
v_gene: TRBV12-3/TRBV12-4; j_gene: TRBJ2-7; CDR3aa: ASRRQVMGEQY
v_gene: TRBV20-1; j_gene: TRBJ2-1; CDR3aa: SAIAINEQF
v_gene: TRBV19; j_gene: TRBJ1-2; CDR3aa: ATVPSSVGDYT
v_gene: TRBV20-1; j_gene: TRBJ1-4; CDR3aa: SASRRQTTNEKLF
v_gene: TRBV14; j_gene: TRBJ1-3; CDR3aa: ASSPRQGVGNTIY